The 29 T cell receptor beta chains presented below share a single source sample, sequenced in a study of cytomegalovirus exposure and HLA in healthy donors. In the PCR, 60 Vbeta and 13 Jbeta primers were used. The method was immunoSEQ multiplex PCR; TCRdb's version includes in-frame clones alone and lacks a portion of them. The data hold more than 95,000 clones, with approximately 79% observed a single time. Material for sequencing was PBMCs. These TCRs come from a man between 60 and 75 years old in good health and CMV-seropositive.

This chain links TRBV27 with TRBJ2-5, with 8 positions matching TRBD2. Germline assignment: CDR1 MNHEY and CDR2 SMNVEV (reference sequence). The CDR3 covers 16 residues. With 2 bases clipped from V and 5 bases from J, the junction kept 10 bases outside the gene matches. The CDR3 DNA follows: TGTGCCAGCAGTTTAACAGCCAGCGGGGGTCGGGAGACCCAGTACTTC. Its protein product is CASSLTASGGRETQYF.

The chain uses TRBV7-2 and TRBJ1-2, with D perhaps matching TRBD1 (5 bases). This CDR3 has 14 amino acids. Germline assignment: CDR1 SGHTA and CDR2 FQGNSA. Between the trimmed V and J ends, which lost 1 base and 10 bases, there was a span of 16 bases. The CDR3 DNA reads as TGTGCCAGCAGCTTAGATACAGGTCGCCGAGTCTACACCTTC. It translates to CASSLDTGRRVYTF.

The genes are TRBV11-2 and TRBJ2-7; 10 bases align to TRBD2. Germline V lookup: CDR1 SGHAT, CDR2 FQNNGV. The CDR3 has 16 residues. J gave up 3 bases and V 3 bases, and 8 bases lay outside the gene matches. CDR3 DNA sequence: TGTGCCAGCAGCTTGGTGCCTAGCGGGGGACGCTACGAGCAGTACTTC. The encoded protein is CASSLVPSGGRYEQYF. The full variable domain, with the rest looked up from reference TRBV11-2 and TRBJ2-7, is EAGVAQSPRYKIIEKRQSVAFWCNPISGHATLYWYQQILGQGPKLLIQFQNNGVVDDSQLPKDRFSAERLKGVDSTLKIQPAKLEDSAVYLCASSLVPSGGRYEQYFGPGTRLTVT.

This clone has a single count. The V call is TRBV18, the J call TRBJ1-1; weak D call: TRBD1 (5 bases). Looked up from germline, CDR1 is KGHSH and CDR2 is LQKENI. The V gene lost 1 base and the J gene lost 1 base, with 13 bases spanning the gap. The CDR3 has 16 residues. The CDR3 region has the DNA TGTGCCAGCTCACCACTTCGGGGGGAGAGGAACACTGAAGCTTTCTTT. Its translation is CASSPLRGERNTEAFF.

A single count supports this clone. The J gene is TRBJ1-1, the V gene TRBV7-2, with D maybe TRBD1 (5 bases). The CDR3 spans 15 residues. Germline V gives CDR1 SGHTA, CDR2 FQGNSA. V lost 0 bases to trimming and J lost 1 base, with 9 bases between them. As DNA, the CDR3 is TGTGCCAGCAGCTTAGCGGGCGGGACGAACACTGAAGCTTTCTTT. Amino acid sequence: CASSLAGGTNTEAFF.

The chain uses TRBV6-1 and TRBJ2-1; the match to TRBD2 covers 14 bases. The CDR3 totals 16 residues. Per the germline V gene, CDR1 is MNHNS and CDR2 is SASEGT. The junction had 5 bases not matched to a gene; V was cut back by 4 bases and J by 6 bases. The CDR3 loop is CASSVGLAGGVNEQFF. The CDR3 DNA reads TGTGCCAGCAGTGTCGGACTAGCGGGGGGAGTCAATGAGCAGTTCTTC.

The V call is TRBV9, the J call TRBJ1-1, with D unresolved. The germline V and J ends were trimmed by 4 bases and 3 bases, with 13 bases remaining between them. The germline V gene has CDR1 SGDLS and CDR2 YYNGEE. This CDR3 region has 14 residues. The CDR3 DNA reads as TGTGCCAGCAGCCAAGGGAGCCGTGACACTGAAGCTTTCTTT. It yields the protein CASSQGSRDTEAFF.

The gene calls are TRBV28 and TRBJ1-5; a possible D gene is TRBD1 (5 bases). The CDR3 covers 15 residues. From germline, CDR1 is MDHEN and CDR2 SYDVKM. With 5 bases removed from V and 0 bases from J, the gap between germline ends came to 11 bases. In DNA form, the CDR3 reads TGTGCCAGCAGTCCGACAGCCCCTAGCAATCAGCCCCAGCATTTT. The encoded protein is CASSPTAPSNQPQHF.

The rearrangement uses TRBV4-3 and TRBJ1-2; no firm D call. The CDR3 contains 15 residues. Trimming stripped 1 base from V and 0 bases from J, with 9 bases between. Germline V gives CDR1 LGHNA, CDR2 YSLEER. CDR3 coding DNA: TGCGCCAGCAGCCAAGGCGCGGATACTAACTATGGCTACACCTTC. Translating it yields CASSQGADTNYGYTF.

The CDR3: CASSATGSGDNEQFF. CDR3 nucleotide sequence: TGTGCCAGCAGCGCCACAGGGTCTGGCGACAATGAGCAGTTCTTC. This chain links TRBV7-3 with TRBJ2-1; the D gene is possibly TRBD1 (6 bases). The length of the CDR3 is 15 residues. V was trimmed by 5 bases and J by 5 bases, leaving 16 bases between them. Looked up from germline, CDR1 is SGHTA and CDR2 is FQGTGA.

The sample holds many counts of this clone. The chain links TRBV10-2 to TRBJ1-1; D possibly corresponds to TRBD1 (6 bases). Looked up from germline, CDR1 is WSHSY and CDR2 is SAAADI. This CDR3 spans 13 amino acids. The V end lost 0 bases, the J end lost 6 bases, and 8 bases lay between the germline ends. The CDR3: CASSESRTAEAFF. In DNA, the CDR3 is TGCGCCAGCAGTGAGTCTCGGACAGCTGAAGCTTTCTTT.

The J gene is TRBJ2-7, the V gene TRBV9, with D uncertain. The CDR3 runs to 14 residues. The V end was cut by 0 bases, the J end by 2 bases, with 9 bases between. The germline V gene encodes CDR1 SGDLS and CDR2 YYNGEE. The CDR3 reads CASSVDSSTYEQYF. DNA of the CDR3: TGTGCCAGCAGCGTAGATTCGTCTACCTACGAGCAGTACTTC.

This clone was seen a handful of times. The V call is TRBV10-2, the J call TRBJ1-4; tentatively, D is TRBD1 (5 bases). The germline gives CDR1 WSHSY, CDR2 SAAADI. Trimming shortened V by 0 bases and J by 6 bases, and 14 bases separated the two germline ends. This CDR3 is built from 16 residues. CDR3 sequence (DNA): TGCGCCAGCAGTGAGTCGAGCAGGGTCGGCGATGAAAAACTGTTTTTT. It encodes CASSESSRVGDEKLFF.

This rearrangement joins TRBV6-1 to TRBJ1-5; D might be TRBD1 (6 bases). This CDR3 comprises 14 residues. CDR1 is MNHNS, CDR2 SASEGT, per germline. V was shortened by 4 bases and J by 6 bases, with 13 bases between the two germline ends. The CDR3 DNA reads TGTGCCAGCAGTGTGTCTCAGGGGATTCAGCCCCAGCATTTT. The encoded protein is CASSVSQGIQPQHF.

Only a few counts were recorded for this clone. The DNA of the CDR3 is TGTGCCAGCAGCGCGGAGGCCTGGGACAATGAGCAGTTCTTC. It codes for CASSAEAWDNEQFF. The genes are TRBV9 and TRBJ2-1; a weak D match, TRBD2 (5 bases). Germline-derived CDR1 and CDR2 are SGDLS and YYNGEE. This CDR3 is 14 amino acids long. Trimming pared 3 bases from V and 5 bases from J, leaving 12 bases between.

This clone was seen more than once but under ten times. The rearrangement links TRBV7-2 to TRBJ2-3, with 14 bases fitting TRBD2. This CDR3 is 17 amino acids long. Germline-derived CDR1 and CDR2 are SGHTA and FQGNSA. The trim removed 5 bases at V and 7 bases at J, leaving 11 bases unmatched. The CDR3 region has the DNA TGTGCCAGCAGCGCCGGGACTAGCGGGGGCCTTCGAAATACGCAGTATTTT. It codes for CASSAGTSGGLRNTQYF.

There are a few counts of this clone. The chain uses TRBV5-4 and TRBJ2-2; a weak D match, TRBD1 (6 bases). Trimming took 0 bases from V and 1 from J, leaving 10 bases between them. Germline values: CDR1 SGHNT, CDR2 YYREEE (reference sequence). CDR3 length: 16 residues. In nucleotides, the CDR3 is TGTGCCAGCAGCTTGGACAGGGCTTTGAACACCGGGGAGCTGTTTTTT. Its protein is CASSLDRALNTGELFF.

CDR3 in amino acids: CASSESGENEQYF. CDR3 in DNA: TGCGCCAGCAGTGAGTCCGGGGAAAACGAGCAGTACTTC. The chain employs TRBV10-1 and TRBJ2-7; the D gene is possibly TRBD2 (5 bases). CDR3 size: 13 residues. The V and J ends lost 0 bases and 5 bases respectively, with 8 bases between them. CDR1 is WNHNN, CDR2 SYGVQD, per germline (reference sequence).

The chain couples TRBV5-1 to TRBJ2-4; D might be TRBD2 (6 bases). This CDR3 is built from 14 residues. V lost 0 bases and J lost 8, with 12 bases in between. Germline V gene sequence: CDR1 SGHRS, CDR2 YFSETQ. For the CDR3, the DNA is TGCGCCAGCAGCTTGGGCCCGGAGGGTCACATTCAGTACTTC. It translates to CASSLGPEGHIQYF. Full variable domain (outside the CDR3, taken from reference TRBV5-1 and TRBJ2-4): KAGVTQTPRYLIKTRGQQVTLSCSPISGHRSVSWYQQTPGQGLQFLFEYFSETQRNKGNFPGRFSGRQFSNSRSEMNVSTLELGDSALYLCASSLGPEGHIQYFGAGTRLSVL.

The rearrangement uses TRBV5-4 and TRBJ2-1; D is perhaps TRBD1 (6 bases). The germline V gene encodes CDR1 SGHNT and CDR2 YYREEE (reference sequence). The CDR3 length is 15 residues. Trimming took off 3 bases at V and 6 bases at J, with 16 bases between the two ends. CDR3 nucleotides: TGTGCCAGCAGCTCGAAAGGACAGCACCCCAATGAGCAGTTCTTC. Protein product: CASSSKGQHPNEQFF.

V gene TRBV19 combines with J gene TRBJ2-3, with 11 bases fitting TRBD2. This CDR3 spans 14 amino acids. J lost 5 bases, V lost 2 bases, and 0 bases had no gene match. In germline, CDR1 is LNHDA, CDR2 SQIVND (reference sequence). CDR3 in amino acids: CASSILAGGDTQYF. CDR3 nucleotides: TGTGCCAGTAGTATACTAGCGGGGGGAGATACGCAGTATTTT.

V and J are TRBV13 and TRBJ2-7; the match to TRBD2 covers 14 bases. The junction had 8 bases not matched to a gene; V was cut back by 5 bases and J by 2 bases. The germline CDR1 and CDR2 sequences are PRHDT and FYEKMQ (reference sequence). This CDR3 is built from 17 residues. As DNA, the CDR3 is TGTGCCAGCAGCATGACTAGCGGGGGGGCCACGCCCTACGAGCAGTACTTC. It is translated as CASSMTSGGATPYEQYF.

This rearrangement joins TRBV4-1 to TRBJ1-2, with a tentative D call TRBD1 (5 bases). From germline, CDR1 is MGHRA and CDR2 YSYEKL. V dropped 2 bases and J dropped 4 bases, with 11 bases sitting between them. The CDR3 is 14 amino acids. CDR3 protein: CASSQPGASYGYTF. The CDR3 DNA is TGCGCCAGCAGCCAACCTGGGGCATCCTATGGCTACACCTTC.

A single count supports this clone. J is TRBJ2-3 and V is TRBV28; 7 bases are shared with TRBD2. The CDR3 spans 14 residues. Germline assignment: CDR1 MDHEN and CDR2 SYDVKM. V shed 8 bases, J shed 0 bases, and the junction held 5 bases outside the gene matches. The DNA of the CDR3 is TGTGCCAGCGGGCGGGGGACTAGCACAGATACGCAGTATTTT. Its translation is CASGRGTSTDTQYF.

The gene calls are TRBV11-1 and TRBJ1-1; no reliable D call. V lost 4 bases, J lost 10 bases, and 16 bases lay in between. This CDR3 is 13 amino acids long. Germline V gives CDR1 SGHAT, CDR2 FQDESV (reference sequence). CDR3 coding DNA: TGTGCCAGCAGCTCTACCCCCCGGGGTGGAGCTTTCTTT. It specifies CASSSTPRGGAFF.

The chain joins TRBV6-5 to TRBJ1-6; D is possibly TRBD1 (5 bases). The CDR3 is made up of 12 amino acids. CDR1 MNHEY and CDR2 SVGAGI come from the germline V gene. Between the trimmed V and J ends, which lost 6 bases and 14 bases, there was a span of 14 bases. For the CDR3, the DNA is TGTGCCAGCAGCGACAGCGCCTTAGCCCTCCACTTT. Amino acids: CASSDSALALHF.

The CDR3 here is CASSPGQGLSYEQYF. As DNA, the CDR3 is TGTGCCAGCAGCCCCGGGCAGGGCCTCTCCTACGAGCAGTACTTC. The genes are TRBV7-6 and TRBJ2-7, with D tentatively TRBD1 (5 bases). This CDR3 has 15 amino acids. Deletions cut 5 bases from V and 0 bases from J, with 14 bases between. Looked up from germline, CDR1 is SGHVS and CDR2 is FNYEAQ.

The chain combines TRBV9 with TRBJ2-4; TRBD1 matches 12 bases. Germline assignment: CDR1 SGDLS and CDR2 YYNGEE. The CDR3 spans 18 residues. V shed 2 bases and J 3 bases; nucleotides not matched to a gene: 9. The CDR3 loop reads CASSVGTGGRWGKNIQYF. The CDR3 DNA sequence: TGTGCCAGCAGCGTTGGGACAGGGGGCCGTTGGGGCAAAAACATTCAGTACTTC.

CDR3 bases: TGTGCCAGCAGTTTCCGACAGGGGGACAATGAGCAGTTCTTC. This translates into CASSFRQGDNEQFF. The J gene is TRBJ2-1, the V gene TRBV27; 9 bases match TRBD1. The V and J ends lost 3 bases and 5 bases, in that order; junction bases with no gene match: 2. The CDR3 extends over 14 amino acids. CDR1 is MNHEY, CDR2 SMNVEV, per germline (reference sequence).